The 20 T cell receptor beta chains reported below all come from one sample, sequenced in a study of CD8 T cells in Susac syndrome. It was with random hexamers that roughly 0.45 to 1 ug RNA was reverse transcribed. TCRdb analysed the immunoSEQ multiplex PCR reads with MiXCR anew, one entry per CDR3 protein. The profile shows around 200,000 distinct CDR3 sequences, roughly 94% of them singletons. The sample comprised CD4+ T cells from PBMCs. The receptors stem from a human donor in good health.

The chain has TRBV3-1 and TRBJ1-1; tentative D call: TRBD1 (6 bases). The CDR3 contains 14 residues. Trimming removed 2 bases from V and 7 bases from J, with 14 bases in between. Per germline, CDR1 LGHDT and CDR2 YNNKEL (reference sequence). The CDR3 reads CASSQLPGDIEAFF. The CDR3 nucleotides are TGTGCCAGCAGCCAACTCCCAGGGGATATTGAAGCTTTCTTT. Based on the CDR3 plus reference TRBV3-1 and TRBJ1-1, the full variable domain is DTAVSQTPKYLVTQMGNDKSIKCEQNLGHDTMYWYKQDSKKFLKIMFSYNNKELIINETVPNRFSPKSPDKAHLNLHINSLELGDSAVYFCASSQLPGDIEAFFGQGTRLTVV.

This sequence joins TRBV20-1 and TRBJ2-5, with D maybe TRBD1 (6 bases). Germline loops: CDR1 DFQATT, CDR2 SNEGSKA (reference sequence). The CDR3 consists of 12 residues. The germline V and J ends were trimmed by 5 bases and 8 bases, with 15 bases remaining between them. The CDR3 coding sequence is TGCAGTGCTGGCCTTACAGGGAAAACCCAGTACTTC. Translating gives CSAGLTGKTQYF.

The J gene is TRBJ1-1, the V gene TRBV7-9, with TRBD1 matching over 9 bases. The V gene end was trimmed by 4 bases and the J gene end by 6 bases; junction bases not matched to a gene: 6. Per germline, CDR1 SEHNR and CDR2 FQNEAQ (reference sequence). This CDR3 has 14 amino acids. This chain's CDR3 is CASSSGQGHSEAFF. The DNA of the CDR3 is TGTGCCAGCAGCTCGGGACAGGGTCACTCTGAAGCTTTCTTT.

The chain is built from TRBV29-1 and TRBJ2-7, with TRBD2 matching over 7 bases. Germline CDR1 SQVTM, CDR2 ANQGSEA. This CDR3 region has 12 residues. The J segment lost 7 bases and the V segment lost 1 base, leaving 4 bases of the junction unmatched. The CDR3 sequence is CSVEAGGGEQYV. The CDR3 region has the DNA TGCAGCGTTGAAGCGGGAGGTGGGGAGCAGTACGTC.

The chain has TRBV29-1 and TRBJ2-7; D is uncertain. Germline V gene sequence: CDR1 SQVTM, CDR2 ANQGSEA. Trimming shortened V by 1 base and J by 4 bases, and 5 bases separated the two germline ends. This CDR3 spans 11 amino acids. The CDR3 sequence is CSVEGNYEQYF. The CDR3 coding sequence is TGCAGCGTTGAAGGTAATTACGAGCAGTACTTC.

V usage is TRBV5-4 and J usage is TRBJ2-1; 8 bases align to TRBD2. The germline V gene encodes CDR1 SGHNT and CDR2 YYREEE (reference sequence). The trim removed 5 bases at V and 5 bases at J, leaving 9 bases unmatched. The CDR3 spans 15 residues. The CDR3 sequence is CASSPGGTIDNEQFF. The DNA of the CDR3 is TGTGCCAGCAGTCCGGGGGGGACTATCGACAATGAGCAGTTCTTC.

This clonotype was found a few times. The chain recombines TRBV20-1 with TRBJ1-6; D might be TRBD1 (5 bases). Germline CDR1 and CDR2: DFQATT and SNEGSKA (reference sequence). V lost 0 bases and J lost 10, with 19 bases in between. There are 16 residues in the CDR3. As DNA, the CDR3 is TGCAGTGCTAGAGATCCGCAGGGCCTGTACAACTCACCCCTCCACTTT. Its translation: CSARDPQGLYNSPLHF.

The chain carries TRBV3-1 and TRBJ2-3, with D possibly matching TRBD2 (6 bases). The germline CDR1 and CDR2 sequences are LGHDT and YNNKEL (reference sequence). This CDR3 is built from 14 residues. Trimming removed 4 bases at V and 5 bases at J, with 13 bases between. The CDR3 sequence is CASSPTGVIDTQYF. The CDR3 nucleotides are TGTGCCAGCAGCCCTACGGGAGTGATAGATACGCAGTATTTT.

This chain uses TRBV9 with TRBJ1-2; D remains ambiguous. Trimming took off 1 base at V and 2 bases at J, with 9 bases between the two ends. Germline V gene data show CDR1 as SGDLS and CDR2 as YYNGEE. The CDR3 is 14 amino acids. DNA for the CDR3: TGTGCCAGCAGCGTATCTTCTGCGAACTATGGCTACACCTTC. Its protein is CASSVSSANYGYTF.

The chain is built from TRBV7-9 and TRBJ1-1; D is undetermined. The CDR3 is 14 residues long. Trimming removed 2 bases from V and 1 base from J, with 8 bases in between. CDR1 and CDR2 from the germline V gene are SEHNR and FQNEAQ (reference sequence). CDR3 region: CASSLSSANTEAFF. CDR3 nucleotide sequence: TGTGCCAGCAGCTTATCATCAGCGAACACTGAAGCTTTCTTT.

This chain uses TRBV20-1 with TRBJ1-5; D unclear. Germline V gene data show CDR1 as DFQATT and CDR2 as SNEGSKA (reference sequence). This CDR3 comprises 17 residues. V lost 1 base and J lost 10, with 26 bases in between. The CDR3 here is CSARAAATLEGLQPQHF. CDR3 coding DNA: TGCAGTGCTAGAGCCGCTGCAACACTGGAAGGGCTCCAACCCCAGCATTTT.

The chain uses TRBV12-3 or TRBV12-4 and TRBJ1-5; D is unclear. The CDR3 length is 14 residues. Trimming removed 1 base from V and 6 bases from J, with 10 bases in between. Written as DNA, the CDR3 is TGTGCCAGCAGTTTAGAGCCCCGAGGTCAGCCCCAGCATTTT. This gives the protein CASSLEPRGQPQHF.

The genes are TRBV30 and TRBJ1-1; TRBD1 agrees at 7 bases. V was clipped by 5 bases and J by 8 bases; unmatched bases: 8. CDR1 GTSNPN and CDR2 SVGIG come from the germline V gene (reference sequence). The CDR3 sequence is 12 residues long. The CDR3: CAWDREAAEAFF. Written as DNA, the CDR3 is TGTGCCTGGGACAGGGAAGCCGCCGAAGCTTTCTTT.

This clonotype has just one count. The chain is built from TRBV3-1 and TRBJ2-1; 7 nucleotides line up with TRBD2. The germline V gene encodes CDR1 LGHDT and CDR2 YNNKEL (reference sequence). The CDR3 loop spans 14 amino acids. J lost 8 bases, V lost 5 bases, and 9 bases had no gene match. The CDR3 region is CASSEPGLDDEQFF. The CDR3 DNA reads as TGTGCCAGCAGCGAACCCGGACTAGATGATGAGCAGTTCTTC.

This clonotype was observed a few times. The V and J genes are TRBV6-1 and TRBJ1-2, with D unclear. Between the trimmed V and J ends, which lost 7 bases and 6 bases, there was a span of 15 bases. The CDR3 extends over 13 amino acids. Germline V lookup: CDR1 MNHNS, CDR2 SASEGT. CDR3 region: CASTNGGGNGYTF. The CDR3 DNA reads TGTGCCAGCACCAACGGTGGTGGGAATGGCTACACCTTC.

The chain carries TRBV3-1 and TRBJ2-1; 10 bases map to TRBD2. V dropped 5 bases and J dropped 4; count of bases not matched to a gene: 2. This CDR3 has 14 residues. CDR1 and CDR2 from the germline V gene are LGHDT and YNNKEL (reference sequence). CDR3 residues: CASSNSGRYNEQFF. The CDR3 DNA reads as TGTGCCAGCAGCAATAGCGGGAGGTACAATGAGCAGTTCTTC.

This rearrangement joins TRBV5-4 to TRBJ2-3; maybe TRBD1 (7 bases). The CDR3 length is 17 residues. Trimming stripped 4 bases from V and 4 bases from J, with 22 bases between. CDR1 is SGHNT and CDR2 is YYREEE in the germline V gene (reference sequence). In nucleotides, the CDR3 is TGTGCCAGCAGCACTGGGGGGCTGTTAGGGGGCGCAGATACGCAGTATTTT. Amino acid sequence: CASSTGGLLGGADTQYF.

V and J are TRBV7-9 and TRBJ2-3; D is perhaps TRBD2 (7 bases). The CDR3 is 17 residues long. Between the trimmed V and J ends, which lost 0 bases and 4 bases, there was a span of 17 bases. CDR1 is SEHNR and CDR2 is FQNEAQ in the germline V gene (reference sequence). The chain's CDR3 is CASSLAGAGDVADTQYF. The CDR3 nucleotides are TGTGCCAGCAGCTTAGCGGGGGCGGGAGATGTCGCAGATACGCAGTATTTT.

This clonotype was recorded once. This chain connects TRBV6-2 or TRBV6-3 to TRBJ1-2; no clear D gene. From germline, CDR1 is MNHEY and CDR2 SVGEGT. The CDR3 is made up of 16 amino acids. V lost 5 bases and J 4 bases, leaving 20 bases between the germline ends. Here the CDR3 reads CASSILSGRAIYGYTF. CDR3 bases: TGTGCCAGCAGTATCCTCTCGGGGAGAGCGATCTATGGCTACACCTTC.

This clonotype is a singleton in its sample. CDR3 protein: CASSQAGGSSYNEQFF. CDR3 DNA sequence: TGTGCCAGCAGCCAAGCGGGGGGAAGCTCCTACAATGAGCAGTTCTTC. The J gene is TRBJ2-1, the V gene TRBV3-1, with 7 bases fitting TRBD2. With 1 base clipped from V and 0 bases from J, the junction kept 3 bases outside the gene matches. Germline assignment: CDR1 LGHDT and CDR2 YNNKEL (reference sequence). The CDR3 has 16 residues.